This T cell receptor beta chain came from a study of T cell responses to AZD1222 COVID-19 vaccine. TCRdb keeps only in-frame clones here, not all; method: immunoSEQ multiplex PCR. Of about 110,000 clones in the sample, more than 70% are singletons; the top ten hold 4% to 6%. This CDR3 comprises 16 residues. The V segment lost 7 bases and the J segment 0 bases; nucleotides outside the gene matches: 8. Germline values: CDR1 SEHNR, CDR2 FQNEAQ (reference sequence). The sequence was obtained from an adult in good health. Sequencing was performed on peripheral blood, taken on day 0 of AZD1222 vaccination. The V and J genes are TRBV7-9 and TRBJ2-2; 7 nucleotides line up with TRBD1. The CDR3 nucleotides are TGTGCCAGCAAGAAACAGGGGACGGCGAACACCGGGGAGCTGTTTTTT. This sequence encodes CASKKQGTANTGELFF.